A selection of T cell receptor beta chains follows, all from one sample in a study of blood T cell repertoires in COVID-19. Assay: immunoSEQ multiplex PCR; the TCRdb copy retains only in-frame clones and omits some. The profile covers just under 150,000 clones, with approximately 86% appearing a single time and less than 0.95% taken by the ten largest. Sample: peripheral blood. The receptors were gathered from a woman in her forties or fifties with acute or convalescent COVID-19. Both conserved end residues are part of each CDR3. The order of the fields is V gene, CDR3 protein.

V: TRBV9
CDR3: CASSVGAGGYTEAFF

V: TRBV19
CDR3: CASSLGSTYEQYF

V: TRBV3-1/TRBV3-2
CDR3: CASTRLGTVGVYGYTF

V: TRBV5-1
CDR3: CASSPGPTPRGNEQFF

V: TRBV21-1
CDR3: CASTRGGQGGGQPQHF

V: TRBV5-6
CDR3: CASSERYEQYF

V: TRBV2
CDR3: CASSVHSNQPQHF

V: TRBV27
CDR3: CASTPTGWPYEQYF

V: TRBV6-6
CDR3: CASSSTGAQETQYF

V: TRBV7-9
CDR3: CASSLVEVTYEQYF

V: TRBV30
CDR3: CAWARLAVTGELFF

V: TRBV6-5
CDR3: CASTSDRLNTEAFF

V: TRBV24-1
CDR3: CATSDPGLNTGELFF

V: TRBV15
CDR3: CATSSALAGGGDTQYF

V: TRBV14
CDR3: CASSPSGYEQYF

V: TRBV6-5
CDR3: CASSQPSGLARTQYF

V: TRBV5-4
CDR3: CASSLGGDGLIYGYTF

V: TRBV28
CDR3: CASSLDGQGAPSTF

V: TRBV19
CDR3: CASGTSGRYNEQFF

V: TRBV6-5
CDR3: CASRETSHTQYF

V: TRBV4-2
CDR3: CASSQDPSQGSTDTQYF

V: TRBV12-3/TRBV12-4
CDR3: CASGLTGDTEAFF

V: TRBV28
CDR3: CASSSLGQRNEQFF

V: TRBV5-1
CDR3: CASSLARDRPYEQYF

V: TRBV10-3
CDR3: CAIGRGRGADTQYF

V: TRBV4-1
CDR3: CASSQVVTGRSPLHF

V: TRBV19
CDR3: CASSTQEGHQPQHF

V: TRBV27
CDR3: CASRRRGGANEQFF

V: TRBV11-2
CDR3: CASSLTVSGNTIYF

V: TRBV27
CDR3: CASSFEVGEQFF

V: TRBV13
CDR3: CASSVRDRGIYEQYF

V: TRBV19
CDR3: CASSDQSTGLNQPQHF

V: TRBV5-1
CDR3: CASSLTGGKQFF

V: TRBV2
CDR3: CASRGLAEDNEQFF

V: TRBV19
CDR3: CASSMGDTGYYGYTF

V: TRBV5-1
CDR3: CASCGYRFDTGELFF

V: TRBV21-1
CDR3: CASREVVGSLYEQYF

V: TRBV7-9
CDR3: CASSLVQDYGYTF

V: TRBV18
CDR3: CASSRGPGGESNTEAFF

V: TRBV30
CDR3: CAWSDAGGYGYTF

V: TRBV27
CDR3: CASSFREVGELFF

V: TRBV12-3/TRBV12-4
CDR3: CASGGSSYNEQFF

V: TRBV9
CDR3: CASSAGTGGFFSGNTIYF

V: TRBV28
CDR3: CASSLGNLDSAYEQYF

V: TRBV12-3/TRBV12-4
CDR3: CASSPLIGRRGFF

V: TRBV3-1/TRBV3-2
CDR3: CASRSVDEQYF

V: TRBV7-8
CDR3: CASSLVSPGQVYGYTF

V: TRBV12-5
CDR3: CASGLVVVMGQGTYEQYF

V: TRBV30
CDR3: CAWSVGDTIYF

V: TRBV15
CDR3: CATSRDLGDEKLFF

V: TRBV3-1/TRBV3-2
CDR3: CASSPDSTGANVLTF

V: TRBV7-3
CDR3: CASSSRQGARGYTF

V: TRBV23-1
CDR3: CASSQSLGGGRAPHNEQFF

V: TRBV7-9
CDR3: CASSSKTSGEQFF

V: TRBV15
CDR3: CATSRDGTGDYEQYF

V: TRBV10-1
CDR3: CASSGTSGGTDTQYF

V: TRBV7-3
CDR3: CASSVLQGSSYNEQFF

V: TRBV7-9
CDR3: CASSFRAVNTEAFF

V: TRBV7-2
CDR3: CASSLSEGHQPQHF

V: TRBV27
CDR3: CASSLWDGRGGTQYF